The next 25 T cell receptor beta chains were all read from a single sample in a study of T cell repertoires in cytomegalovirus infection. These receptors' targets are unknown. TCRdb recomputed calls from the reads with MiXCR, one row per CDR3 protein. The sample shows roughly 990,000 distinct CDR3 sequences, around 30% of them seen only once. This material consisted of cultured CD8+ T cells from PBMCs, taken from culture after CMV antigen stimulation. The source of these receptors is a human donor in good health (CMV status not recorded). Some clones in this sample may be carry-over from other donors' samples.

The V gene is TRBV27, the J gene TRBJ1-1; D not certain. Germline V lookup: CDR1 MNHEY, CDR2 SMNVEV (reference sequence). Trimming left V 7 bases short and J 2 bases short, with 14 bases between. The CDR3 length is 14 residues. CDR3 coding DNA: TGTGCCAGCAACACTTGGGAGGGAAACACTGAAGCTTTCTTT. Residues: CASNTWEGNTEAFF.

This clonotype has a handful of counts. One base away lies a much larger clone, so this may be a sequencing read error. The genes are TRBV5-8 and TRBJ2-7; the D is unclear. CDR1 SGHTS and CDR2 YDEGEE come from the germline V gene. V was cut by 4 bases and J by 3 bases, with 8 bases left in between. CDR3 length equals 12 residues. The CDR3 bases are TGTGCCAGCAGCCGGACCCTCTACGAGCAGTACTTC. Protein: CASSRTLYEQYF.

This clonotype was picked up many times. V is TRBV11-1 and J is TRBJ2-5, with a tentative D call TRBD2 (6 bases). Trimming removed 1 base from V and 1 base from J, with 10 bases in between. The germline CDR1 and CDR2 sequences are SGHAT and FQDESV (reference sequence). The CDR3 covers 15 residues. CDR3 loop: CASSLGGDGQETQYF. DNA of the CDR3: TGTGCCAGCAGCTTAGGGGGGGACGGCCAAGAGACCCAGTACTTC.

This chain joins TRBV12-3 or TRBV12-4 and TRBJ2-5; 7 bases agree with TRBD1. The CDR3 is made up of 16 amino acids. After removal of 7 bases from V and 1 base from J, the junction contained 12 bases not matched to a gene. The CDR3 nucleotides read TGTGCCAGCACCCGGACAGGATTAGTTCTCCAAGAGACCCAGTACTTC. This encodes CASTRTGLVLQETQYF.

This clonotype was seen at least ten times. The chain joins TRBV7-9 to TRBJ1-5; TRBD1 is a possible D gene (6 bases). Germline assignment: CDR1 SEHNR and CDR2 FQNEAQ (reference sequence). CDR3 length: 14 amino acids. Trimming left V 1 base short and J 6 bases short, with 10 bases between. CDR3 amino acids: CASSLEGGTQPQHF. As DNA, the CDR3 is TGTGCCAGCAGCTTAGAGGGGGGGACTCAGCCCCAGCATTTT.

The chain joins TRBV29-1 to TRBJ1-2; no definite D call. The CDR3 consists of 14 residues. With 2 bases removed from V and 7 bases from J, the gap between germline ends came to 17 bases. CDR1 SQVTM and CDR2 ANQGSEA come from the germline V gene. In DNA, the CDR3 is TGCAGCGTTGAACTGTCGGGGTTAAGCGGTGGCTACACCTTC. The encoded protein is CSVELSGLSGGYTF.

The table lists this clonotype with a few counts. The chain recombines TRBV10-2 with TRBJ2-7; 9 nucleotides agree with TRBD1. With 6 bases clipped from V and 0 bases from J, the junction kept 3 bases outside the gene matches. The CDR3 covers 14 residues. Germline CDR1 is WSHSY and CDR2 is SAAADI. The CDR3 DNA sequence: TGCGCCAGCAGAGACAGGGGGGTCTCCTACGAGCAGTACTTC. Translated, it gives CASRDRGVSYEQYF.

The chain carries TRBV5-4 and TRBJ1-5; D gene ambiguous. This CDR3 is 13 amino acids long. Germline V gene lookup returns CDR1 SGHNT and CDR2 YYREEE (reference sequence). The germline V and J ends were trimmed by 9 bases and 5 bases, with 15 bases remaining between them. CDR3 sequence: CATSPEPHQPQHF. The CDR3, as DNA: TGTGCCACTAGCCCCGAACCTCATCAGCCCCAGCATTTT.

The chain couples TRBV5-4 to TRBJ2-7, with 9 bases fitting TRBD2. The germline CDR1 and CDR2 sequences are SGHNT and YYREEE (reference sequence). There are 15 residues in the CDR3. V lost 0 bases, J lost 2 bases, and 3 bases stayed unmatched. The CDR3 sequence is CASSLGLADTYEQYF. CDR3 coding DNA: TGTGCCAGCAGCTTGGGACTAGCGGACACCTACGAGCAGTACTTC.

CDR3: CASSEGWGYEQYF. CDR3 nucleotide sequence: TGTGCCAGCAGTGAAGGATGGGGGTACGAGCAGTACTTC. The chain uses TRBV6-5 and TRBJ2-7; D possibly matches TRBD1 or TRBD2 (5 bases each). CDR3 size: 13 residues. Trimming took 5 bases from V and 4 from J, leaving 12 bases between them. Germline CDR1 MNHEY, CDR2 SVGAGI.

This chain uses TRBV20-1 with TRBJ2-4; D uncertain. V was shortened by 5 bases and J by 3 bases, with 29 bases between the two germline ends. The CDR3 totals 19 residues. Germline CDR1 is DFQATT and CDR2 is SNEGSKA (reference sequence). CDR3 sequence (DNA): TGCAGTGCTCCCGATAGCCTATTAATTGGGGAACTGGGCAAAAACATTCAGTACTTC. Translating gives CSAPDSLLIGELGKNIQYF.

The chain joins TRBV7-9 to TRBJ2-5; no firm D call. Germline V gives CDR1 SEHNR, CDR2 FQNEAQ (reference sequence). The CDR3 has 13 residues. V gave up 6 bases and J gave up 5 bases, with 13 bases separating them. In DNA form, the CDR3 reads TGTGCCAGCAGATTGACACCGCGGGAGACCCAGTACTTC. Its protein is CASRLTPRETQYF. Complete variable domain (other parts from reference TRBV7-9 and TRBJ2-5): DTGVSQNPRHKITKRGQNVTFRCDPISEHNRLYWYRQTLGQGPEFLTYFQNEAQLEKSRLLSDRFSAERPKGSFSTLEIQRTEQGDSAMYLCASRLTPRETQYFGPGTRLLVL.

The J gene is TRBJ1-2, the V gene TRBV27; no clear D gene. Germline CDR1 and CDR2: MNHEY and SMNVEV (reference sequence). Trimming removed 3 bases from V and 4 bases from J, with 9 bases in between. CDR3 length: 13 residues. DNA for the CDR3: TGTGCCAGCAGTTTTACCCAGGCCTATGGCTACACCTTC. This gives the protein CASSFTQAYGYTF.

This CDR3 reads CASSSSPGTGLDNEQFF. The CDR3 region has the DNA TGTGCCAGCAGCTCCAGCCCCGGGACAGGGTTGGACAATGAGCAGTTCTTC. The chain couples TRBV7-9 to TRBJ2-1; TRBD1 matches 9 bases. The junction had 12 bases not matched to a gene; V was cut back by 4 bases and J by 5 bases. The CDR3 consists of 17 residues. Germline CDR1 is SEHNR and CDR2 is FQNEAQ (reference sequence).

This clonotype was recorded a few times. The CDR3 coding sequence is TGCGCCAGCAGCCAAGATTCGGCAGACTATGGCTACACCTTC. Translating it yields CASSQDSADYGYTF. The chain uses TRBV4-1 and TRBJ1-2, with D unresolved. This CDR3 region has 14 residues. Germline loops: CDR1 MGHRA, CDR2 YSYEKL. The V and J ends lost 0 bases and 3 bases respectively, with 8 bases between them.

The chain recombines TRBV20-1 with TRBJ1-3; D not resolved. V shed 0 bases and J shed 0 bases, with 15 bases lying between them. Germline CDR1 reads DFQATT; CDR2 reads SNEGSKA (reference sequence). The CDR3 runs to 17 residues. The DNA of the CDR3 is TGCAGTGCTAGAGATCCAGGCTCGCTTAGCTCTGGAAACACCATATATTTT. This gives the protein CSARDPGSLSSGNTIYF.

With regard to this clonotype: A read error may be the cause here, since a much bigger clone is one base away. The chain employs TRBV7-2 and TRBJ2-3, with D possibly being TRBD2 (5 bases). Germline V gene sequence: CDR1 SGHTA, CDR2 FQGNSA. This CDR3 spans 15 amino acids. The CDR3 DNA follows: TGTGCCAGCAACTTAGGGAGTCTAGGACCAGATACGCAGTATTTT. Residues: CASNLGSLGPDTQYF.

In this sample, this clonotype turned up a few times. The chain recombines TRBV11-2 with TRBJ1-2; D not certain. CDR1 is SGHAT, CDR2 FQNNGV, per germline. The CDR3 runs to 14 residues. V lost 4 bases and J lost 4, with 13 bases in between. Here the CDR3 DNA reads TGTGCCAGCAGCTCGTCCTCCCACTTCTATGGCTACACCTTC. It specifies CASSSSSHFYGYTF.

The V call is TRBV7-9, the J call TRBJ2-3; 7 bases map to TRBD1. Germline-derived CDR1 and CDR2 are SEHNR and FQNEAQ (reference sequence). This CDR3 comprises 15 residues. Trimming took 5 bases from V and 6 from J; bases not matched to a gene: 11. The CDR3 region has the DNA TGTGCCAGCAGCCCACAGAGGGGGCTGGCGGATACGCAGTATTTT. Its protein is CASSPQRGLADTQYF.

The chain joins TRBV27 to TRBJ1-5; 7 bases line up with TRBD1. With 8 bases clipped from V and 0 bases from J, the junction kept 1 base outside the gene matches. The germline V gene encodes CDR1 MNHEY and CDR2 SMNVEV (reference sequence). The CDR3 loop spans 13 amino acids. This CDR3 reads CASAGGSNQPQHF. For the CDR3, the DNA is TGTGCCAGCGCAGGGGGTAGCAATCAGCCCCAGCATTTT.

This clonotype was seen only a few times. The J gene is TRBJ1-1, the V gene TRBV27; D perhaps matches TRBD1 (6 bases). V was trimmed by 3 bases and J by 1 base, leaving 15 bases between them. Germline lookup yields CDR1 MNHEY and CDR2 SMNVEV (reference sequence). The CDR3 is 16 amino acids. The CDR3 spells CASSFWGARKNTEAFF. The CDR3 nucleotides read TGTGCCAGCAGTTTTTGGGGGGCTCGGAAGAACACTGAAGCTTTCTTT.

This clonotype was counted between two and nine times. At one boundary the junction diverges from the germline segment, which might be a read error. This chain joins TRBV5-5 and TRBJ1-1, with D uncertain. Germline V gives CDR1 SGHKS, CDR2 YYEKEE (reference sequence). This CDR3 spans 13 amino acids. In DNA form, the CDR3 reads TGTGCCAGCAGCTCCCAAGGGAACGCTGAAGCTTTCTTT. Its protein product is CASSSQGNAEAFF.

The rearrangement links TRBV10-3 to TRBJ2-7; TRBD2 aligns across 10 bases. V shed 6 bases, J shed 3 bases, and the junction held 17 bases outside the gene matches. This CDR3 comprises 18 residues. The V gene's germline CDR1 is ENHRY and CDR2 SYGVKD. The CDR3 here is CAIRQRIAGGHSVYEQYF. Here the CDR3 DNA reads TGTGCCATCAGGCAGCGCATAGCGGGGGGTCACTCTGTCTACGAGCAGTACTTC.

This clonotype occurred a few times. J is TRBJ2-3 and V is TRBV15, with D tentatively TRBD1 or TRBD2 (7 bases each). The germline V gene encodes CDR1 LNHNV and CDR2 YYDKDF (reference sequence). V lost 0 bases to trimming and J lost 0 bases, with 13 bases between them. This CDR3 comprises 17 residues. CDR3 bases: TGTGCCACCAGCAGAGACCAGGGGGGGGGGAGCACAGATACGCAGTATTTT. As protein: CATSRDQGGGSTDTQYF.

This clonotype was picked up many times. The genes are TRBV7-2 and TRBJ1-5, with unresolved D. The V end was cut by 2 bases, the J end by 3 bases, with 5 bases between. This CDR3 comprises 13 residues. Germline lookup yields CDR1 SGHTA and CDR2 FQGNSA. CDR3 bases: TGTGCCAGCAGCTTAATTACCAATCAGCCCCAGCATTTT. Translated: CASSLITNQPQHF.